This passage covers 14 T cell receptor beta chains from one sample sequenced in a study of cytomegalovirus exposure and HLA in healthy donors. 13 Jbeta primers and 60 Vbeta primers were used for the PCR. The repertoire was sequenced with immunoSEQ multiplex PCR; TCRdb's copy has only in-frame clones and lacks some. The table shows around 150,000 clones, with roughly 80% occurring only once. What was sequenced was PBMCs. These receptor sequences come from a woman aged 25 to 45 in good health and CMV-seropositive.

The rearrangement joins TRBV5-4 to TRBJ2-7; tentatively, D is TRBD2 (5 bases). The germline V and J ends were trimmed by 2 bases and 4 bases, with 16 bases remaining between them. Per germline, CDR1 SGHNT and CDR2 YYREEE (reference sequence). The CDR3 loop spans 15 amino acids. The CDR3 DNA is TGTGCCAGCAGCTTTCGGTCGGGTCCGGGGTACGAGCAGTACTTC. Translating gives CASSFRSGPGYEQYF.

The chain uses TRBV19 and TRBJ1-2; D call uncertain. The germline V gene has CDR1 LNHDA and CDR2 SQIVND (reference sequence). CDR3 length: 13 residues. Trimming shortened V by 5 bases and J by 3 bases, and 10 bases separated the two germline ends. The CDR3 loop reads CASSFWADYGYTF. CDR3 DNA: TGTGCCAGTAGTTTCTGGGCCGACTATGGCTACACCTTC.

J is TRBJ2-3 and V is TRBV10-3; D is uncertain. V was trimmed by 5 bases and J by 6 bases, leaving 15 bases between them. This CDR3 is 14 amino acids long. Germline V gene lookup returns CDR1 ENHRY and CDR2 SYGVKD. CDR3 in DNA: TGTGCCATCAGTCGGGTCACCCGGTCGGATACGCAGTATTTT. Its translation is CAISRVTRSDTQYF.

There are a few counts of this clone. The rearrangement links TRBV6-5 to TRBJ2-7; weak D call: TRBD1 (6 bases). The germline V gene has CDR1 MNHEY and CDR2 SVGAGI. V was cut by 2 bases and J by 0 bases, with 8 bases left in between. The CDR3 spans 14 residues. CDR3 amino acids: CASSYGDISYEQYF. CDR3 nucleotides: TGTGCCAGCAGTTACGGGGACATCTCCTACGAGCAGTACTTC.

The genes are TRBV28 and TRBJ2-3; D is uncertain. The CDR3 is 14 residues long. The ends were cut back, 6 bases at V and 4 bases at J, with 14 bases in the middle. The germline gives CDR1 MDHEN, CDR2 SYDVKM. The CDR3 coding sequence is TGTGCCAGCAGCCTCCTCTCCTCGTCAGATACGCAGTATTTT. Residues: CASSLLSSSDTQYF.

The genes are TRBV6-1 and TRBJ2-5, with D perhaps matching TRBD2 (5 bases). The length of the CDR3 is 16 residues. V was shortened by 2 bases and J by 5 bases, with 18 bases between the two germline ends. The germline CDR1 and CDR2 sequences are MNHNS and SASEGT. CDR3 in DNA: TGTGCCAGCAGTGAAAGGCCACCTCTGACGGGGGAGACCCAGTACTTC. It encodes CASSERPPLTGETQYF.

About this clone: The sample carries other DNA sequences with the same CDR3. The V and J genes are TRBV5-6 and TRBJ1-2, with no clear D. Germline assignment: CDR1 SGHDT and CDR2 YYEEEE. This CDR3 has 13 residues. V dropped 0 bases and J dropped 2 bases, with 5 bases sitting between them. The CDR3 bases are TGTGCCAGCAGCTTGGGGCAGAACTATGGCTACACCTTC. Translated, it gives CASSLGQNYGYTF.

The chain carries TRBV7-3 and TRBJ2-1; D remains unclear. This CDR3 has 15 amino acids. Trimming shortened V by 2 bases and J by 3 bases, and 11 bases separated the two germline ends. In germline, CDR1 is SGHTA, CDR2 FQGTGA. The CDR3 is CASSLGRADYNEQFF. CDR3 DNA: TGTGCCAGCAGCTTAGGTCGAGCCGACTACAATGAGCAGTTCTTC.

This clone was counted between two and nine times. This sequence joins TRBV2 and TRBJ2-7; 8 bases align to TRBD1. The CDR3 covers 13 residues. After removal of 5 bases from V and 1 base from J, the junction contained 1 base not matched to a gene. Germline-derived CDR1 and CDR2 are SNHLY and FYNNEI. CDR3 in amino acids: CASSRDRSYEQYF. The CDR3, as DNA: TGTGCCAGCAGTCGGGACAGGTCCTACGAGCAGTACTTC.

The chain combines TRBV6-5 with TRBJ1-3; D is perhaps TRBD1 (5 bases). This CDR3 is built from 13 residues. The V gene's germline CDR1 is MNHEY and CDR2 SVGAGI. The V end lost 7 bases, the J end lost 5 bases, and 12 bases lay between the germline ends. This CDR3 is CASIPGTRNTIYF. DNA for the CDR3: TGTGCCAGCATTCCAGGGACTCGAAACACCATATATTTT.

The V call is TRBV2, the J call TRBJ1-6, with 10 bases matching TRBD1. With 5 bases clipped from V and 6 bases from J, the junction kept 10 bases outside the gene matches. CDR1 and CDR2 from the germline V gene are SNHLY and FYNNEI. The CDR3 has 17 residues. The CDR3 DNA reads TGTGCCAGCAGTCACCAACGGACAGGGGGAGGTAATTCACCCCTCCACTTT. This translates into CASSHQRTGGGNSPLHF.

This clone was seen more than once but under ten times. The rearrangement links TRBV19 to TRBJ2-7; D is perhaps TRBD1 (6 bases). The V end lost 1 base, the J end lost 2 bases, and 9 bases lay between the germline ends. Germline CDR1 LNHDA, CDR2 SQIVND (reference sequence). The CDR3 covers 14 residues. In DNA form, the CDR3 reads TGTGCCAGTAGTATAGGGGGGCTCCCCTACGAGCAGTACTTC. Encoded protein: CASSIGGLPYEQYF. The entire variable domain, with the rest obtained from reference TRBV19 and TRBJ2-7, is as follows: DGGITQSPKYLFRKEGQNVTLSCEQNLNHDAMYWYRQDPGQGLRLIYYSQIVNDFQKGDIAEGYSVSREKKESFPLTVTSAQKNPTAFYLCASSIGGLPYEQYFGPGTRLTVT.

The gene calls are TRBV9 and TRBJ2-5; possible D gene TRBD2, 7 bases. The CDR3 totals 15 residues. CDR1 and CDR2 from the germline V gene are SGDLS and YYNGEE. V gave up 1 base and J gave up 2 bases, with 12 bases separating them. CDR3 region: CASSVSGGRQETQYF. DNA for the CDR3: TGTGCCAGCAGCGTATCCGGGGGGCGACAAGAGACCCAGTACTTC.

The chain employs TRBV7-7 and TRBJ2-3; 8 bases match TRBD2. Per germline, CDR1 SSHAT and CDR2 FNYEAQ (reference sequence). V shed 5 bases and J 6 bases; nucleotides not matched to a gene: 7. The CDR3 is 14 amino acids. CDR3 sequence (DNA): TGTGCCAGCAGCGAGACGGGACTAGAGGATACGCAGTATTTT. This encodes CASSETGLEDTQYF.